Sequencing of this T cell receptor beta chain was carried out in a study of OX40 agonist ivuxolimab in advanced cancers. Here immunoSEQ multiplex PCR was the method, and the copy in TCRdb shows in-frame clones only, minus some. The sample consists of about 81,000 clones, approximately 85% of them appearing once. Per the germline V gene, CDR1 is SNHLY and CDR2 is FYNNEI. Trimming left V 1 base short and J 8 bases short, with 8 bases between. This CDR3 contains 12 residues. The starting material was CD4+ or CD8+ T cells sorted from blood, obtained in a trial of the OX40 agonist ivuxolimab. The clonotype comes from an adult with an advanced solid tumor such as melanoma, head and neck, liver or kidney cancer. This chain joins TRBV2 and TRBJ1-1, with D unresolved. CDR3 residues: CASSEGPREAFF. CDR3 sequence (DNA): TGTGCCAGCAGTGAAGGGCCCCGAGAAGCTTTCTTT.